This entry describes one T cell receptor (beta chain). It was during active infection that Seattle patients were enrolled and then longitudinally followed. As processed by the authors: For nucleated cells, counts were estimated from reference gene primer amplification. Measured with immunoSEQ multiplex PCR; TCRdb has only the in-frame clones, and not every one. V, J and clone size were drawn from that table, and D and trimming were deduced from the DNA. The data show about 95,000 clones, about four fifths seen once. This CDR3 contains 15 residues. Per germline, CDR1 ENHRY and CDR2 SYGVKD. V lost 4 bases to trimming and J lost 6 bases; unmatched junction nucleotides: 5. The data derive from a study of blood T cell repertoires in COVID-19. At the level of the study: The samples span acute and convalescent COVID-19 from the United States, Italy and Spain. Sources were T cells, B-cell-depleted T cells, or PBMCs; the material itself was cDNA or gDNA.

The clonotype comes from a man older than 75 with COVID-19, enrolled during active disease. V and J are TRBV10-3 and TRBJ2-2, with TRBD1 identical over 10 bases. Sequencing was carried out using peripheral blood. CDR3 sequence: CAISVTGGIAGELFF. CDR3 bases: TGTGCCATCAGTGTGACAGGGGGCATTGCCGGGGAGCTGTTTTTT.